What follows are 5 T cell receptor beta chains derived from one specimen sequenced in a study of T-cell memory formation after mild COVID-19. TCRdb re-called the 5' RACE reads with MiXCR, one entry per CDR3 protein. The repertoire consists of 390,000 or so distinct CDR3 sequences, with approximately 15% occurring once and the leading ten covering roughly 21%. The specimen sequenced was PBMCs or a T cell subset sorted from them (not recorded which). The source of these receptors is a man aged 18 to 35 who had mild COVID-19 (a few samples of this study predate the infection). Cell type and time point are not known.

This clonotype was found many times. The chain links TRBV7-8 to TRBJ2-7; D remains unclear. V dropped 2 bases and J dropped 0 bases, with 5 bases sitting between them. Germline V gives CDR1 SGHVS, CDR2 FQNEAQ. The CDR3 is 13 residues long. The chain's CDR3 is CASSLQSSYEQYF. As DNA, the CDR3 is TGTGCCAGCAGCTTACAGAGCTCCTACGAGCAGTACTTC. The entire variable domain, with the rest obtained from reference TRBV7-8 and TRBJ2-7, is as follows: GAGVSQSPRYKVAKRGQDVALRCDPISGHVSLFWYQQALGQGPEFLTYFQNEAQLDKSGLPSDRFFAERPEGSVSTLKIQRTQQEDSAVYLCASSLQSSYEQYFGPGTRLTVT.

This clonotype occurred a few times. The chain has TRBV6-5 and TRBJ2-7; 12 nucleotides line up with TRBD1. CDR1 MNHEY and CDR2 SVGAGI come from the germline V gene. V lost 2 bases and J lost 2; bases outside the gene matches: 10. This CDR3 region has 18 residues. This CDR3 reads CASSYATPGQGATYEQYF. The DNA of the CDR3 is TGTGCCAGCAGTTACGCAACGCCGGGACAGGGGGCAACCTACGAGCAGTACTTC.

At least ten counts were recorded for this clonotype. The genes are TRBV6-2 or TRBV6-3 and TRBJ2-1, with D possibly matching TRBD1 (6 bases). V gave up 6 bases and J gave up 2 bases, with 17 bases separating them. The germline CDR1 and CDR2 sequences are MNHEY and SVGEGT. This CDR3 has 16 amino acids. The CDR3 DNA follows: TGTGCCAGCAGCGAAGACCAGGGGCTTCCCTACAATGAGCAGTTCTTC. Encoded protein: CASSEDQGLPYNEQFF.

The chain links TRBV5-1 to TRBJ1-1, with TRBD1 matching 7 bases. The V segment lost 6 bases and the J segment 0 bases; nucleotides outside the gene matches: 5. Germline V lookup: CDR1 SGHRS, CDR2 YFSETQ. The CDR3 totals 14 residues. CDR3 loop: CASNLQGMNTEAFF. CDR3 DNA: TGCGCCAGCAATTTACAGGGGATGAACACTGAAGCTTTCTTT.

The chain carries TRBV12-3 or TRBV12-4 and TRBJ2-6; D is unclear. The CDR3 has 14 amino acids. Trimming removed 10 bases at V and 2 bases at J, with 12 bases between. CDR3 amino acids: CATHGRAGANVLTF. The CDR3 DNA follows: TGTGCCACTCACGGTAGGGCTGGGGCCAACGTCCTGACTTTC.